These 32 T cell receptor beta chains came from one sample sequenced in a study of OX40 agonist ivuxolimab in advanced cancers. The table came from immunoSEQ multiplex PCR; TCRdb's copy has only in-frame clones and leaves some out. The profile shows around 14,000 clones, 65% to 85% of them singletons. The source material was CD4+ or CD8+ T cells sorted from blood, sampled in a trial of the OX40 agonist ivuxolimab. These receptors were taken from an adult with an advanced solid tumor such as melanoma, head and neck, liver or kidney cancer.

V and J are TRBV4-2 and TRBJ2-7; TRBD1 matches at 11 bases. The CDR3 is 15 amino acids. CDR1 LGHNA and CDR2 YNFKEQ come from the germline V gene. The V gene end was trimmed by 5 bases and the J gene end by 3 bases; junction bases not matched to a gene: 6. DNA of the CDR3: TGTGCCAGCAGCTTAGATGGGACAGGGGGCTACGAGCAGTACTTC. Protein product: CASSLDGTGGYEQYF.

This sequence joins TRBV27 and TRBJ2-3; 8 positions match TRBD2. CDR3 length: 15 residues. The V gene's germline CDR1 is MNHEY and CDR2 SMNVEV (reference sequence). V lost 6 bases, J lost 4 bases, and 9 bases stayed unmatched. In nucleotides, the CDR3 is TGTGCCAGCAGCTCCGGGACTAGTTTCCCAGATACGCAGTATTTT. Translated, it gives CASSSGTSFPDTQYF.

The sample holds one count of this clone. J is TRBJ2-7 and V is TRBV28; 10 bases match TRBD2. With V trimmed by 2 bases and J by 3 bases, 10 bases remained unmatched. The length of the CDR3 is 17 residues. Germline values: CDR1 MDHEN, CDR2 SYDVKM. As DNA, the CDR3 is TGTGCCAGCAGTTTAAGGCTAGCGGGAGAAGGGGACTACGAGCAGTACTTC. Translating it yields CASSLRLAGEGDYEQYF.

The rearrangement links TRBV4-1 to TRBJ2-7; 10 bases line up with TRBD2. Germline assignment: CDR1 MGHRA and CDR2 YSYEKL. V dropped 3 bases and J dropped 3; count of bases not matched to a gene: 2. The length of the CDR3 is 14 residues. The CDR3 is CASSQLAGVYEQYF. The CDR3 region has the DNA TGCGCCAGCAGCCAGCTAGCGGGAGTCTACGAGCAGTACTTC.

The chain carries TRBV15 and TRBJ1-5; 8 nucleotides align to TRBD1. The CDR3 contains 16 residues. Germline loops: CDR1 LNHNV, CDR2 YYDKDF (reference sequence). V lost 1 base, J lost 3 bases, and 5 bases stayed unmatched. The CDR3 protein is CATSRVPGGLNQPQHF. The CDR3 DNA reads TGTGCCACCAGCAGAGTGCCAGGGGGCCTCAATCAGCCCCAGCATTTT.

This chain connects TRBV14 to TRBJ2-7; D may be TRBD1 or TRBD2 (5 bases each). The CDR3 is made up of 14 amino acids. Trimming cost V 3 bases and J 0 bases, with 9 bases left between them. Germline V gene sequence: CDR1 SGHDN, CDR2 FVKESK. CDR3 sequence reads: CASSQGPSSYEQYF. CDR3 coding DNA: TGTGCCAGCAGCCAGGGACCCAGCTCCTACGAGCAGTACTTC. Supplemented by reference TRBV14 and TRBJ2-7, the full variable domain reads EAGVTQFPSHSVIEKGQTVTLRCDPISGHDNLYWYRRVMGKEIKFLLHFVKESKQDESGMPNNRFLAERTGGTYSTLKVQPAELEDSGVYFCASSQGPSSYEQYFGPGTRLTVT.

J is TRBJ2-1 and V is TRBV4-3; 8 bases map to TRBD2. J was trimmed by 4 bases and V by 0 bases; bases with no gene match: 2. Germline V gives CDR1 LGHNA, CDR2 YSLEER. The CDR3 covers 15 residues. CDR3 in DNA: TGCGCCAGCAGCCAAGAAAGCGGGAGTTACAATGAGCAGTTCTTC. Translated: CASSQESGSYNEQFF.

The count of this clone is one. This rearrangement joins TRBV7-9 to TRBJ2-1; 10 nucleotides match TRBD2. Germline trimming cut 11 bases from V and 10 bases from J; bases unmatched to any gene: 2. CDR1 and CDR2 (germline): SEHNR, FQNEAQ (reference sequence). CDR3 size: 10 residues. CDR3 sequence: CAVLAGEQFF. CDR3 coding DNA: TGTGCCGTACTAGCGGGAGAGCAGTTCTTC.

This clone has just a few counts. The chain is built from TRBV4-1 and TRBJ2-1; TRBD2 aligns across 7 bases. With V trimmed by 1 base and J by 8 bases, 5 bases remained unmatched. Germline CDR1 is MGHRA and CDR2 is YSYEKL. This CDR3 contains 14 residues. CDR3 region: CASSQGDYKDEQFF. The CDR3, as DNA: TGCGCCAGCAGCCAAGGGGACTATAAGGATGAGCAGTTCTTC.

The chain joins TRBV7-9 to TRBJ2-1; no clear D. CDR1 is SEHNR and CDR2 is FQNEAQ in the germline V gene (reference sequence). The V end lost 2 bases, the J end lost 10 bases, and 18 bases lay between the germline ends. The CDR3 loop spans 15 amino acids. This CDR3 is CASSLPGQDRREQFF. The CDR3 DNA sequence: TGTGCCAGCAGCTTACCGGGTCAGGACCGGCGGGAGCAGTTCTTC.

V gene TRBV5-1 combines with J gene TRBJ2-1; 8 bases line up with TRBD2. Trimming took 2 bases from V and 4 from J; bases not matched to a gene: 5. The germline CDR1 and CDR2 sequences are SGHRS and YFSETQ. This CDR3 has 15 residues. The CDR3 is CASSLALAGYNEQFF. The CDR3 DNA reads TGCGCCAGCAGCTTAGCCCTAGCGGGTTACAATGAGCAGTTCTTC. Together with reference TRBV5-1 and TRBJ2-1, the CDR3 gives the full variable domain: KAGVTQTPRYLIKTRGQQVTLSCSPISGHRSVSWYQQTPGQGLQFLFEYFSETQRNKGNFPGRFSGRQFSNSRSEMNVSTLELGDSALYLCASSLALAGYNEQFFGPGTRLTVL.

The count of this clone is one. This chain uses TRBV10-3 with TRBJ2-1, with 11 positions matching TRBD2. With V trimmed by 5 bases and J by 8 bases, 23 bases remained unmatched. The CDR3 length is 20 residues. Germline CDR1 reads ENHRY; CDR2 reads SYGVKD. CDR3 in DNA: TGTGCCATCAGTCCCCAAATCCTGACTAGCGGGATATATTTGAGGGATGAGCAGTTCTTC. Amino acid sequence: CAISPQILTSGIYLRDEQFF.

The chain recombines TRBV5-8 with TRBJ1-3; a possible D gene is TRBD1 (6 bases). Deletions cut 3 bases from V and 3 bases from J, with 16 bases between. CDR3 size: 16 residues. Germline V lookup: CDR1 SGHTS, CDR2 YDEGEE. CDR3 nucleotide sequence: TGTGCCAGCAGCTCTCCGGGACATCGTGATGGAAACACCATATATTTT. Translating gives CASSSPGHRDGNTIYF.

The genes are TRBV9 and TRBJ1-2; D unresolved. The ends were cut back, 3 bases at V and 8 bases at J, with 29 bases in the middle. The CDR3 covers 18 residues. CDR1 and CDR2 (germline): SGDLS, YYNGEE. CDR3 loop: CASSEREEVHARDRGYTF. For the CDR3, the DNA is TGTGCCAGCAGCGAGAGGGAAGAAGTACATGCGCGTGATCGGGGCTACACCTTC.

The rearrangement joins TRBV7-6 to TRBJ2-1; D gene ambiguous. Germline CDR1 and CDR2: SGHVS and FNYEAQ. CDR3 size: 12 residues. V was shortened by 5 bases and J by 12 bases, with 14 bases between the two germline ends. The CDR3 bases are TGTGCCAGCAGCCCTCCCGGGTGGTCGCAGTTCTTC. It translates to CASSPPGWSQFF. Drawing the rest from reference TRBV7-6 and TRBJ2-1, the complete variable domain is GAGVSQSPRYKVTKRGQDVALRCDPISGHVSLYWYRQALGQGPEFLTYFNYEAQQDKSGLPNDRFSAERPEGSISTLTIQRTEQRDSAMYRCASSPPGWSQFFGPGTRLTVL.

The chain links TRBV6-4 to TRBJ2-1, with 7 bases that match TRBD1. The CDR3 is 14 amino acids. With 6 bases clipped from V and 4 bases from J, the junction kept 6 bases outside the gene matches. Looked up from germline, CDR1 is MRHNA and CDR2 is SNTAGT. CDR3: CASSPDREYNEQFF. The CDR3 DNA reads as TGTGCCAGCAGCCCTGACAGGGAGTACAATGAGCAGTTCTTC.

The rearrangement joins TRBV28 to TRBJ2-1; 11 positions match TRBD2. This CDR3 has 15 residues. The germline gives CDR1 MDHEN, CDR2 SYDVKM. The J segment lost 4 bases and the V segment lost 3 bases, leaving 2 bases of the junction unmatched. This CDR3 is CASSFLAGGYNEQFF. As DNA, the CDR3 is TGTGCCAGCAGTTTCCTAGCGGGGGGATACAATGAGCAGTTCTTC.

This chain uses TRBV10-1 with TRBJ2-3; TRBD1 matches 7 bases. V was pared by 1 base and J by 2 bases, with 3 bases of the junction left unmatched. Germline V lookup: CDR1 WNHNN, CDR2 SYGVQD (reference sequence). The CDR3 sequence is 15 residues long. The CDR3 coding sequence is TGCGCCAGCAGTGAGTACAGGGGCGTCACAGATACGCAGTATTTT. This encodes CASSEYRGVTDTQYF.

V gene TRBV2 combines with J gene TRBJ1-1; D may be TRBD1 (6 bases). The CDR3 length is 12 residues. Trimming took 8 bases from V and 1 from J, leaving 8 bases between them. Germline-derived CDR1 and CDR2 are SNHLY and FYNNEI. CDR3 sequence: CASGQPNTEAFF. Here the CDR3 DNA reads TGTGCCAGCGGACAGCCGAACACTGAAGCTTTCTTT.

The CDR3 loop is CASSTKRAVGVQSGYTF. CDR3 DNA sequence: TGTGCCAGCAGCACTAAACGGGCCGTCGGGGTCCAGAGTGGCTACACCTTC. This chain connects TRBV7-2 to TRBJ1-2; D is uncertain. In germline, CDR1 is SGHTA, CDR2 FQGNSA. The CDR3 length is 17 residues. V lost 5 bases and J 7 bases, leaving 26 bases between the germline ends. The whole variable domain, remainder taken from reference TRBV7-2 and TRBJ1-2, is GAGVSQSPSNKVTEKGKDVELRCDPISGHTALYWYRQSLGQGLEFLIYFQGNSAPDKSGLPSDRFSAERTGGSVSTLTIQRTQQEDSAVYLCASSTKRAVGVQSGYTFGSGTRLTVV.

The V call is TRBV25-1, the J call TRBJ1-1, with D possibly being TRBD1 (5 bases). This CDR3 is built from 11 residues. V lost 6 bases and J lost 8, with 10 bases in between. From germline, CDR1 is MGHDK and CDR2 SYGVNS. The CDR3 here is CASRGGAEAFF. The CDR3 DNA reads TGTGCCAGCAGGGGGGGAGCGGAAGCTTTCTTT.

J is TRBJ2-5 and V is TRBV25-1, with D maybe TRBD2 (5 bases). The CDR3 length is 14 residues. Trimming took 2 bases from V and 5 from J, leaving 12 bases between them. From germline, CDR1 is MGHDK and CDR2 SYGVNS. DNA for the CDR3: TGTGCCAGCAGTGAAGGAGGCTCCCTGGAGACCCAGTACTTC. Translation: CASSEGGSLETQYF.

This chain connects TRBV9 to TRBJ2-2; D may be TRBD1 (5 bases). V was cut by 4 bases and J by 8 bases, with 9 bases left in between. Germline CDR1 reads SGDLS; CDR2 reads YYNGEE. There are 12 residues in the CDR3. CDR3 amino acids: CASSTRTGELFF. The CDR3 coding sequence is TGTGCCAGCAGCACGAGGACAGGGGAGCTGTTTTTT.

The V gene is TRBV6-6, the J gene TRBJ1-2; 9 nucleotides match TRBD1. Germline lookup yields CDR1 MNHNY and CDR2 SVGAGI (reference sequence). This CDR3 is 15 amino acids long. The J segment lost 4 bases and the V segment lost 5 bases, leaving 8 bases of the junction unmatched. This CDR3 reads CASSRGQGRTYGYTF. Here the CDR3 DNA reads TGTGCCAGCAGTCGGGGACAGGGACGGACCTATGGCTACACCTTC.

The chain links TRBV7-2 to TRBJ2-7; D is unclear. CDR1 SGHTA and CDR2 FQGNSA come from the germline V gene. Trimming took 5 bases from V and 5 from J, leaving 13 bases between them. The CDR3 runs 13 residues. Here the CDR3 reads CASSPSAGHEQYF. CDR3 bases: TGTGCCAGCAGCCCCTCGGCAGGACACGAGCAGTACTTC.

The V and J genes are TRBV4-2 and TRBJ2-5; 9 positions agree with TRBD2. J gave up 1 base and V 4 bases, and 10 bases lay outside the gene matches. The CDR3 totals 17 residues. Germline loops: CDR1 LGHNA, CDR2 YNFKEQ. The DNA of the CDR3 is TGTGCCAGCAGCCCGGGACTAGCTATCCCAGCCCAAGAGACCCAGTACTTC. Translation gives CASSPGLAIPAQETQYF.

The CDR3 reads CASSSSPSGRTDTQYF. CDR3 sequence (DNA): TGTGCCAGCAGCTCCTCACCTAGCGGGAGGACAGATACGCAGTATTTT. The chain combines TRBV7-2 with TRBJ2-3, with TRBD2 matching 11 bases. The trim removed 4 bases at V and 3 bases at J, leaving 6 bases unmatched. The CDR3 is 16 amino acids. Germline-derived CDR1 and CDR2 are SGHTA and FQGNSA.

The V call is TRBV30, the J call TRBJ2-7, with 8 bases matching TRBD1. This CDR3 has 13 residues. V gave up 2 bases and J gave up 3 bases; unmatched junction bases: 3. Germline V gene lookup returns CDR1 GTSNPN and CDR2 SVGIG (reference sequence). The CDR3 sequence: CAWSPGGFYEQYF. The CDR3 DNA follows: TGTGCCTGGAGTCCAGGGGGCTTCTACGAGCAGTACTTC.

The gene calls are TRBV9 and TRBJ2-6; 12 bases align to TRBD2. Trimming at V came to 3 bases and at J to 1 base, leaving 8 bases not matched to a gene. CDR3 length: 19 amino acids. CDR1 is SGDLS, CDR2 YYNGEE, per germline. CDR3 region: CASSASGRAIYSGANVLTF. The CDR3 region has the DNA TGTGCCAGCAGCGCTAGCGGGAGGGCCATATATTCTGGGGCCAACGTCCTGACTTTC.

V is TRBV4-1 and J is TRBJ2-7; D is undetermined. The CDR3 covers 13 residues. CDR1 MGHRA and CDR2 YSYEKL come from the germline V gene. Trimming removed 0 bases at V and 10 bases at J, with 13 bases between. The CDR3 region is CASSQEPLSLQYF. CDR3 DNA: TGCGCCAGCAGCCAAGAACCCTTATCTCTTCAGTACTTC.

The chain recombines TRBV19 with TRBJ2-1, with no clear D. The germline CDR1 and CDR2 sequences are LNHDA and SQIVND (reference sequence). This CDR3 is 14 amino acids long. V was cut by 1 base and J by 12 bases, with 16 bases left in between. CDR3 sequence reads: CASSIVGSAETQFF. The CDR3 DNA reads TGTGCCAGTAGTATAGTCGGTTCGGCGGAGACGCAGTTCTTC. The variable domain in full, completed from reference TRBV19 and TRBJ2-1, reads DGGITQSPKYLFRKEGQNVTLSCEQNLNHDAMYWYRQDPGQGLRLIYYSQIVNDFQKGDIAEGYSVSREKKESFPLTVTSAQKNPTAFYLCASSIVGSAETQFFGPGTRLTVL.

The chain is built from TRBV5-6 and TRBJ2-3; the D call may be TRBD1 or TRBD2 (5 bases each). Between the trimmed V and J ends, which lost 3 bases and 2 bases, there was a span of 16 bases. This CDR3 contains 16 residues. From germline, CDR1 is SGHDT and CDR2 YYEEEE. CDR3 protein: CASSSRGQEPTDTQYF. CDR3 DNA: TGTGCCAGCAGCTCGAGGGGCCAGGAGCCCACAGATACGCAGTATTTT.